What follows describes a single T cell receptor (beta chain). The CDR3 runs 15 residues. Germline values: CDR1 SGHRS, CDR2 YFSETQ. Trimming cost V 3 bases and J 2 bases; bases outside gene matches: 4. These data belong to a study of cytomegalovirus exposure and HLA in healthy donors. PCR was performed using 60 Vbeta and 13 Jbeta primers. Method: immunoSEQ multiplex PCR; TCRdb's copy keeps in-frame clones and lacks some. The repertoire holds 150,000 to 200,000 clones, with 75% to 90% as singletons. This chain connects TRBV5-1 to TRBJ2-3; 9 positions agree with TRBD2. This clonotype originated in a woman between 50 and 59 years old in good health and CMV-seropositive. Sequences were obtained from PBMCs. The CDR3 spells CASSSGLAPTDTQYF. CDR3 bases: TGCGCCAGCAGCTCTGGACTAGCGCCCACAGATACGCAGTATTTT.